This T cell receptor (beta chain) was identified in a study of blood T cell repertoires in COVID-19. The overall study: The study drew acute and convalescent COVID-19 samples from the United States, Italy and Spain. T cells, B-cell-depleted T cells, or PBMCs supplied cDNA or gDNA.

As processed by the authors: Estimates of nucleated cell counts were drawn from the amplification of reference gene primers. Libraries were prepared by immunoSEQ multiplex PCR; TCRdb keeps only in-frame clonotypes and omits some of them. The DNA gave D and trimming, while V, J and clone size come from that table. The sample records 140,000 or so clones, 80% to 90% being singletons. Trimming removed 7 bases at V and 6 bases at J, with 6 bases between. Germline V gene lookup returns CDR1 SGHTA and CDR2 FQGNSA. This CDR3 is built from 10 residues. The chain has TRBV7-2 and TRBJ1-2; D is unclear. Sequencing used peripheral blood. This receptor was identified in a man aged 60 to 75 with active or convalescent COVID-19. The CDR3 region has the DNA TGTGCCAGCAACTCCAATGGCTACACCTTC. As protein: CASNSNGYTF. Full variable domain (outside the CDR3, taken from reference TRBV7-2 and TRBJ1-2): GAGVSQSPSNKVTEKGKDVELRCDPISGHTALYWYRQSLGQGLEFLIYFQGNSAPDKSGLPSDRFSAERTGGSVSTLTIQRTQQEDSAVYLCASNSNGYTFGSGTRLTVV.